The clone carrying this TCR beta chain came up a few times. What it binds is not known. In germline, CDR1 is MNHNY, CDR2 SVGAGI (reference sequence). This CDR3 spans 15 amino acids. V trimming: 2 bases; J trimming: 3 bases; junction bases outside the gene matches: 3. Using immunoSEQ multiplex PCR, the repertoire was profiled, and TCRdb retains in-frame clones only, with some absent. This sample has approximately 84,000 clones; roughly 87% occur once, and the top ten carry around 0.19%. The data stem from a study of OX40 agonist ivuxolimab in advanced cancers. Study-level information: In this cohort, patients received ivuxolimab, an agonistic anti-OX40 (CD134) antibody. Checkpoint inhibitors had been given previously to roughly 40% of patients. Regarding the study as a whole: Expansion of clones was among the lowest in partial responders at 0.1-3.0 mg/kg. At 0.1 to 3.0 mg/kg, CD4+ and CD8+ blood T cells expanded clonally by week 6.

The source is an adult with an advanced solid tumor such as melanoma, head and neck, liver or kidney cancer. Specimen: CD4+ or CD8+ T cells sorted from blood, collected in a trial of the OX40 agonist ivuxolimab. This sequence joins TRBV6-6 and TRBJ1-5; TRBD1 agrees at 8 bases. The CDR3 spells CASSYGQGNNQPQHF. For the CDR3, the DNA is TGTGCCAGCAGTTACGGACAGGGAAACAATCAGCCCCAGCATTTT.